This TCR beta chain was sequenced for a study of Ad26.COV2.S vaccination and SARS-CoV-2 variants. Sequencing was performed with immunoSEQ multiplex PCR; in TCRdb, only in-frame clones are kept and a portion is missing. The table records approximately 400,000 clones, about 85% of them present only once. The study, taken as a whole, reports: Spike-specific TCR breadth was greater in vaccine than placebo recipients.

There are 15 residues in the CDR3. V was trimmed by 4 bases and J by 1 base, leaving 10 bases between them. Treatment given: approximately 18 received Ad26.COV2.S at low or high dose, single or two shots; roughly 5 received placebo; per-sample allocation not given. Sampling happened 63 days after the first vaccine or placebo injection. A word on this clone: As yet, its antigen is unknown.

The TCR comes from a person aged 18 to 59 who received the Ad26.COV2.S COVID-19 vaccine or a placebo. The source was peripheral blood, collected in a trial of Ad26.COV2.S vaccine versus placebo. The chain recombines TRBV6-7 with TRBJ2-2; perhaps TRBD1 as D (6 bases). TRBV6-7 falls under the ORF class, with uncertain function. This chain's CDR3 is CASSLGTKNTGELFF. The CDR3, as DNA: TGTGCCAGCAGTTTAGGGACAAAGAACACCGGGGAGCTGTTTTTT.